This TCR beta chain was identified during a study of blood T cells in healthy people across ages (dated by TCRdb to about 2015). Background for the entire study: In model experiments, template switching captured roughly one uniquely barcoded TCR beta cDNA molecule for every two T cells. The study measured age-related changes in TCR beta repertoire diversity using deep sequencing normalized with unique cDNA molecular identifiers. Four age groups were formed from the donors: young (average roughly 16 years), middle-aged (less than 40), aged (62) and long-lived (about 80). To avoid experimental bias, donors of different ages were spread randomly across the sequencing lanes. Using the same blood draw, the study looked at two additional independent replicas of 1 million unique cDNA reads for two donors, one aged 18 to 30 and the other aged 80 or older. The investigation overall reported the following: Observed TCR beta diversity per million T cells fell roughly linearly with age, and a significant reduction was already apparent by age roughly 40. Estimates of total diversity based on one million sequenced T cells were considered lower bounds and underestimates. The percentage of naive T cells measured by flow cytometry correlated strongly with observed TCR beta diversity. Compared with the aged group, more naive CD4+ T cells, fewer expanded clones and increased TCR diversity were shown by the long-lived group, suggesting age selection. Donor CMV infection status was unknown, potentially confounding age-related changes in expanded clonotypes. Since profiling was done on bulk unsorted PBMCs, naive and antigen-experienced compartments could not be conclusively compared.

The donors were roughly 39 Caucasian individuals from Russia, aged roughly 6 to 100 years, who were systemically healthy. Ten milliliters of peripheral blood were collected from each donor into EDTA-treated Vacutainer tubes. PBMCs were isolated by Ficoll-Paque density-gradient centrifugation, with at least 7 million obtained per sample. Trizol reagent was used to extract total RNA from PBMCs, with at least 6 micrograms per sample. The percentages of naive CD45RAhigh/CD27high T cells were determined by flow cytometry on a PBMC aliquot from every donor. This clonotype was counted only a few times. Its antigen remains undetermined. Qualities for individual bases were not recorded, and no much larger clone is one base off. The library was made by 5' RACE. This sample was sequenced with an Illumina HiSeq 2500. The second PCR ran for about 6 to 12 cycles and used a J-beta primer mix along with a sample-barcoded 5' primer. A template-switch 5' adaptor carrying 12 random nucleotides introduced a unique molecular identifier onto each TCR beta cDNA molecule. Each sample yielded at least 3 million CDR3-containing paired-end reads. All of the RNA was converted into first-strand cDNA using the Mint cDNA synthesis kit, with a TRBC-specific oligonucleotide serving as the primer. Following uracil-DNA glycosylase treatment, a first 18-cycle PCR with universal primers M1SS and BC2_uni_R was performed on all cDNA. The authors processed their data as follows. Normalization of each sample was performed by random selection of 1 million high-quality reads, each carrying a distinct molecular identifier. Instead of being binned into consensus sequences, reads with shared molecular identifiers were discarded. MiTCR, run with a Q25 quality threshold and the strictest error-elimination algorithm, handled CDR3 identification, clonotype clustering and error correction. Lower-bound total TCR beta diversity was estimated with a nonparametric unseen species model using Euler transformation. TCRdb passed the public sequencing reads through fastp at Q25 and MiXCR, retaining productive beta sequences. Every distinct CDR3 protein forms one entry, paired with its most common genes and DNA. TCRdb's processing, not the authors', yielded these V and J calls. The sample has approximately 1,000,000 distinct CDR3 sequences on record, less than 45% of them singletons. 13% of the sample lies in the top ten.

Sequencing input: blood. This receptor was taken from a man aged 18 to 30 in good health.

The CDR3 loop reads CASSLVGQAQETQYF. The nucleotides are TGTGCCAGCAGTTTAGTAGGGCAGGCCCAAGAGACCCAGTACTTC. The V gene is TRBV12-3 or TRBV12-4 and the J gene is TRBJ2-5; no D gene is confidently identified. V and J lose 1 base and 1 base, and a span of 10 bases separates them. The cysteine opens and the phenylalanine closes a CDR3 of 15 amino acids. Only CDR3 DNA remains: 45 bases, in frame from the first base.